This T cell receptor beta chain comes out of a study of shared clonotypes between healthy human individuals. Study overall: Serving as donors were a couple of women and three men, whose ages spanned 18 to 49.

Naive CD8 cells comprised CD45RO-negative, CCR7-positively selected cells, excluding terminally differentiated effector memory CD45RA+ cells. This clone is a singleton in its sample. Its antigen is undetermined. The identical CDR3 is also encoded by other nucleotide sequences in the sample. The protocol was immunoSEQ multiplex PCR, while the TCRdb copy is restricted to in-frame clones and leaves out a portion. The sample includes hundreds of thousands of clones, 95% to 97% of them seen just once. Study-wide results and limits: It was expected that sequencing depth would affect clonotype sharing among donors. Memory subsets generally showed smaller estimated richness than naive subsets did.

The germline CDR1 and CDR2 sequences are MNHEY and SVGAGI. CDR3 length: 13 amino acids. V lost 2 bases and J 7 bases, leaving 9 bases between the germline ends. V gene TRBV6-5 combines with J gene TRBJ1-5, with a possible D match to TRBD1 (5 bases). The clonotype comes from a man aged 30-40 years in good health. Sequencing input: naive CD8+ T cells sorted from blood. The CDR3 DNA sequence: TGTGCCAGCAGTTACGGCGGGGGACAGCCCCAGCATTTT. This encodes CASSYGGGQPQHF.